This T cell receptor beta chain was recorded in a study of human thymus T cells. Study-level results: Thymic and blood repertoires seemed to show skewed V and J gene use.

As to this clone: No antigen is known for it.

V shed 4 bases and J shed 3 bases, with 3 bases lying between them. Looked up from germline, CDR1 is MNHNS and CDR2 is SASEGT. The CDR3 is 11 amino acids. Only in-frame clones appear in the TCRdb table, and some are missing; sequencing was by immunoSEQ multiplex PCR. This repertoire shows under 150,000 clones, around 94% found once; its top ten account for more than 0.02%. Thymus tissue for the work was resected from patients undergoing corrective heart surgery. This chain joins TRBV6-1 and TRBJ1-1; D is undetermined. The sample consisted of thymus tissue. The sequence came from a boy under two years old with a congenital heart defect but otherwise immunologically healthy. The CDR3, as DNA: TGTGCCAGCAGTGCCGACACTGAAGCTTTCTTT. Protein product: CASSADTEAFF.